The present T cell receptor beta chain was sequenced within a study of identical twins. One entry per CDR3 protein, called by TCRdb with MiXCR from the 5' RACE reads. The sample contains about 1.7 million distinct CDR3 sequences, around 33% of which appear only once. This clonotype was detected many times. What it binds is unknown. General observations from the study: Reduced insertions were recorded for abundant cord blood beta clonotypes, with no such pattern in memory repertoires. The same donors were not followed; conclusions instead depended on cross-sectional statistical analysis.

With 2 bases removed from V and 3 bases from J, the gap between germline ends came to 10 bases. This CDR3 comprises 14 residues. Germline CDR1 and CDR2: SGHTA and FQGNSA. This sequence originates from a newborn girl in good health. The V and J genes are TRBV7-2 and TRBJ1-2, with D unresolved. Sequencing was done on a sample of cord blood. CDR3 residues: CASSLKALDYGYTF. The CDR3 coding sequence is TGTGCCAGCAGCTTAAAGGCCCTCGACTATGGCTACACCTTC.